Listed below are T cell receptor beta chains from one sample, sequenced in a study of beta chain features in type 1 diabetes. Profiling relied on immunoSEQ multiplex PCR, and the TCRdb table lists in-frame clones only, not all of them. The sample contains 900,000 or so clones, about a sixth of which appear only once. Specimen: naive CD4+ T cells from blood. Receptors originate from a woman aged 18 to 35 in good health. Each CDR3 is given with its conserved first and last residue.

TRBJ2-1	TRBV4-3	CASSRAGARLSNEQFF
TRBJ2-1	TRBV28	CASSSHKGTGADEQFF
TRBJ2-7	TRBV18	CASSPGLAGLNEQYF
TRBJ2-5	TRBV18	CASSRGLAEETQYF
TRBJ2-1	TRBV7-6	CASSLPDLNEQFF
TRBJ2-2	TRBV5-4	CASSYLFRLAGPTGELFF
TRBJ2-3	TRBV21-1	CARGPTRGLTDTQYF
TRBJ2-1	TRBV6-5	CASRVSVAYNEQFF
TRBJ2-1	TRBV13	CASSLFLTSGMRYNEQFF
TRBJ1-2	TRBV5-4	CASSLRQAYGYTF
TRBJ2-4	TRBV6-5	CASSYTHRGKNIQYF
TRBJ2-3	TRBV25-1	CASSEFSGLRTDTQYF
TRBJ2-7	TRBV7-7	CASSLGLGNEQYF
TRBJ2-7	TRBV2	CATRAGELYEQYF
TRBJ2-6	TRBV28	CASSSGSGGANVLTF
TRBJ2-7	TRBV4-3	CASSPGDEQYF
TRBJ1-1	TRBV19	CASRVQGNFYTEAFF
TRBJ2-7	TRBV6-6	CASREREGPYEQYF
TRBJ1-5	TRBV6-6	CASSYSRTEYQPQHF
TRBJ2-5	TRBV5-4	CASSLATKETQYF
TRBJ1-5	TRBV28	CASSPWREGNQPQHF
TRBJ2-1	TRBV18	CASSQLAGEYNEQFF
TRBJ2-1	TRBV11-2	CASRHPGTASYNEQFF
TRBJ1-1	TRBV15	CATSRPDDRQAFF
TRBJ1-1	TRBV10-3	CAISVGDGTEAFF
TRBJ2-5	TRBV18	CASSPPSGRVQTQYF
TRBJ2-6	TRBV28	CASEGAAGTGANVLTF
TRBJ2-3	TRBV6-6	CASSYALAGHTDTQYF
TRBJ2-5	TRBV28	CASSLWKQGPSEETQYF
TRBJ2-1	TRBV15	CATSRPLGLAVVDEQFF
TRBJ2-5	TRBV21-1	CASSKVGARETQYF
TRBJ2-5	TRBV7-2	CASSFIIAQQETQYF
TRBJ1-2	TRBV18	CASSQTGVEGYTF
TRBJ2-1	TRBV28	CASSPGLNNEQFF
TRBJ2-5	TRBV5-4	CASSSLSETQYF
TRBJ1-2	TRBV27	CASSLFANTDYGYTF
TRBJ2-7	TRBV7-2	CASSLDGMGDEQYF
TRBJ2-7	TRBV4-2	CASSQDRTSHYEQYF
TRBJ2-1	TRBV6-6	CASSTPPRTEQFF
TRBJ1-3	TRBV19	CASSIGGSGNTIYF
TRBJ2-5	TRBV4-1	CASSRAPVAGAGETQYF
TRBJ2-1	TRBV7-3	CASSLLGSRGNNEQFF
TRBJ1-2	TRBV9	CASSARAVGGAGYGYTF
TRBJ1-2	TRBV27	CASSWDRGAFGYTF
TRBJ2-1	TRBV7-3	CASSPSNVNEQFF
TRBJ2-5	TRBV28	CASSLFFSVNAGGLKVETQYF
TRBJ2-2	TRBV27	CASRNSDTGELFF
TRBJ2-7	TRBV15	CATSREGTARQRTPYEQYF
TRBJ1-2	TRBV28	CASSIGTGSGYTF